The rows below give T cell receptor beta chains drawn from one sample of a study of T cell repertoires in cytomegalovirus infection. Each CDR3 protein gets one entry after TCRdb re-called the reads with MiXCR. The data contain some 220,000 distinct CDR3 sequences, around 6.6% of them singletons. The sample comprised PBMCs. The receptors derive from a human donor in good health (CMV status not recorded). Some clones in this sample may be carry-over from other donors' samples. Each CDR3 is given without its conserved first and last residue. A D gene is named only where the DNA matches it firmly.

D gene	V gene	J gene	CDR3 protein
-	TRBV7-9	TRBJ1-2	ASRLLDIFNYGYT
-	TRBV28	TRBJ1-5	ASSYRSNQPQH
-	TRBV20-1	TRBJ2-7	SARIAIRNYEQY
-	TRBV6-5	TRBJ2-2	ASGRSNTGELF
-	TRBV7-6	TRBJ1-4	ASSPKAGFLGEKLF
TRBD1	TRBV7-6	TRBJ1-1	ASSSNNRGKAF
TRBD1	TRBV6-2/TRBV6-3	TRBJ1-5	ASKGQGNQPQH
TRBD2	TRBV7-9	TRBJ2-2	ASGGLAGGTGELF
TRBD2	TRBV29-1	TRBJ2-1	SVRLADSYNEQF
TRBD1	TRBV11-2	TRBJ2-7	ASSLNGQGFGEQY
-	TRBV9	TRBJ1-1	ASSPTGGEYTEAF
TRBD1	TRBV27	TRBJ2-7	ASSPGTGLRYEQY
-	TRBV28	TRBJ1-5	ASRMVRGRLYSNQPQH
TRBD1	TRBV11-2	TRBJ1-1	ASGGQANTEAL
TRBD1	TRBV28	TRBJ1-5	ASKSLDRDNQPQH
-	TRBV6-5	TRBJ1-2	ASRPNSLYGYT
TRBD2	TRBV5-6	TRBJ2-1	ASSFMGLAGGGDEQF
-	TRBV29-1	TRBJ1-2	SVRGGGFYGYT
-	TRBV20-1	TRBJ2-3	SARSPGAGRTDTQY
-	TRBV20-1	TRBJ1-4	SAQMGPNEKLF
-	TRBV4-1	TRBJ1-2	ASSQDLKGNGYT
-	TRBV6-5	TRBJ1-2	ASRQNYGYT
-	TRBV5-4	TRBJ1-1	ASSSAGEGNTEAF
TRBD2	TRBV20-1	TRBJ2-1	SAGGTSGSISYNEQF
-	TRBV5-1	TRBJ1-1	ASSLRTVGTEAF
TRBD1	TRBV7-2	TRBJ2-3	ASSLAGAGGMEQY
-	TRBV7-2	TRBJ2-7	ASSLEGAQIIGPYEQY
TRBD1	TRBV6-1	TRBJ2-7	ASRRTGGNYEQY
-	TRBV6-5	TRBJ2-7	ASSYSEAYEQY
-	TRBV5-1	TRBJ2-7	ASSFQGRESYEQY
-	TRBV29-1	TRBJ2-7	SGIMLNEQY
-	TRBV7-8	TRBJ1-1	ASSLEAVGQNTEAF
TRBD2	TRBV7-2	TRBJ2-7	ASSLTSGGDYEQY
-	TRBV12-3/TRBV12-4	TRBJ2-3	ASILREGNTQY
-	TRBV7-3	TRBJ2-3	ASSSPGESDTQY
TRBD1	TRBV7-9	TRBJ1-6	ASSPDRVGSPLH
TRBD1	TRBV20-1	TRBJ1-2	SVGQGASYT
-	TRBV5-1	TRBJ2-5	ASSYGLAQY
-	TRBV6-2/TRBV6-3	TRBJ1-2	ASSSLGQTSNYGYT
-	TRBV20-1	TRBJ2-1	SARDQWARNEQF
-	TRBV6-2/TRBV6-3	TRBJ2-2	ASSPTAGELF
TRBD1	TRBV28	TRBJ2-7	ASRPTGDDEQY
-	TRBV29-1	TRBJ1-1	SVLDGRNTEAF
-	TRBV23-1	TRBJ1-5	ASSQSGSYQPQH
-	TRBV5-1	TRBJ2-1	ASSLNDEQF
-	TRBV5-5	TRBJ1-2	ASSLRFEGVGYT
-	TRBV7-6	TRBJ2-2	ASSLRHGMDTGELF
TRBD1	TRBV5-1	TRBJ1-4	ASSPNRGDEKLF
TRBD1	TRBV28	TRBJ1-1	ASLQGGGTNTEAF
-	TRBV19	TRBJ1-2	ASSPATGNYGYT